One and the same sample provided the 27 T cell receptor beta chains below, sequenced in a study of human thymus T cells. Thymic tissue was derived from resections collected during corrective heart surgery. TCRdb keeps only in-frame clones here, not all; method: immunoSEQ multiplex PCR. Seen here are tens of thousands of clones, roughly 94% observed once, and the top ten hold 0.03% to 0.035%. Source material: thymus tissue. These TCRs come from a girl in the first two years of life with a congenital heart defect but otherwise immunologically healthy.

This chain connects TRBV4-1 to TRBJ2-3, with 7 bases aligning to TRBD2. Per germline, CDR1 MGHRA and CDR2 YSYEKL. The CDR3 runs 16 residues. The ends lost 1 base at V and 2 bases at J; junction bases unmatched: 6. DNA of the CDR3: TGCGCCAGCAGCCAAGTGGTTCTAGCGGCCACAGATACGCAGTATTTT. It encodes CASSQVVLAATDTQYF.

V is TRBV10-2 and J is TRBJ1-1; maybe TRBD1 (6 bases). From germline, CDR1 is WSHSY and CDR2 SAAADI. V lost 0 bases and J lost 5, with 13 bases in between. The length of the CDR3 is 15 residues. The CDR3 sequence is CASSESVQGGTEAFF. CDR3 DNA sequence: TGCGCCAGCAGTGAGTCGGTACAGGGAGGTACTGAAGCTTTCTTT.

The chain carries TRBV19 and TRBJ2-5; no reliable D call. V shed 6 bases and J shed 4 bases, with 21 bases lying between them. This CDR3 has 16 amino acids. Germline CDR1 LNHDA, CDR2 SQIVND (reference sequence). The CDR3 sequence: CASRDQSDSRVETQYF. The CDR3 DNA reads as TGTGCCAGTAGGGACCAATCCGACTCCCGAGTAGAGACCCAGTACTTC.

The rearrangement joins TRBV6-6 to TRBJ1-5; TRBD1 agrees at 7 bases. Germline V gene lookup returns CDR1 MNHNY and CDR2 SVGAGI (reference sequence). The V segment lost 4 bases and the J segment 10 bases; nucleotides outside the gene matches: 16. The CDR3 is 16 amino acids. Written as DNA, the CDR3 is TGTGCCAGCAGTTTCGCCGAGACAGGGACGGATTATCCCCAGCATTTT. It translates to CASSFAETGTDYPQHF.

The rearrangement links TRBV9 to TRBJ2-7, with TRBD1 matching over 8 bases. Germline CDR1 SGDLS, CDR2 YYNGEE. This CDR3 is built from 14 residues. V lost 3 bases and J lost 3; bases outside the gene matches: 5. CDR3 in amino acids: CASSAGTGNYEQYF. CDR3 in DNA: TGTGCCAGCAGCGCCGGGACAGGAAACTACGAGCAGTACTTC.

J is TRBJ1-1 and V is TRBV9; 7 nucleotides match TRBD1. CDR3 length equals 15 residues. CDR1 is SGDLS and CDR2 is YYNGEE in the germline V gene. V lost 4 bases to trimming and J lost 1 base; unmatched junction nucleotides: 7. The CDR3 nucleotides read TGTGCCAGCAGCCCCATACAGGGGCCGAACACTGAAGCTTTCTTT. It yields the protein CASSPIQGPNTEAFF. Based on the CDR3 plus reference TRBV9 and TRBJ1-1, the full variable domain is DSGVTQTPKHLITATGQRVTLRCSPRSGDLSVYWYQQSLDQGLQFLIQYYNGEERAKGNILERFSAQQFPDLHSELNLSSLELGDSALYFCASSPIQGPNTEAFFGQGTRLTVV.

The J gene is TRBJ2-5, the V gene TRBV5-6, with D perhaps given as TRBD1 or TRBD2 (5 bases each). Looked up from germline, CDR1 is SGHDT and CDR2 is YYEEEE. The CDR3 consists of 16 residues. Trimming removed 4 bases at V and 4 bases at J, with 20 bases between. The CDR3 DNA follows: TGTGCCAGCAGCCCCGATGCGGACACTCGGGGAGAGACCCAGTACTTC. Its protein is CASSPDADTRGETQYF.

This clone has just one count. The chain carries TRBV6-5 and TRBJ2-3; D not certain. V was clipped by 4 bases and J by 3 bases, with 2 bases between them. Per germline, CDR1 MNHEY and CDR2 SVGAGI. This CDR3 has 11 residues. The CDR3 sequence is CASSSTDTQYF. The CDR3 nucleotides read TGTGCCAGCAGTTCAACAGATACGCAGTATTTT.

CDR3 DNA sequence: TGTGCCAGCAGCTTAGACCGTCCCCGGCCTAAGTCCACAGATACGCAGTATTTT. It specifies CASSLDRPRPKSTDTQYF. The chain has TRBV11-3 and TRBJ2-3; D call uncertain. Germline-derived CDR1 and CDR2 are SGHNT and YENEEA. This CDR3 contains 18 residues. Trimming left V 0 bases short and J 2 bases short, with 18 bases between. Variable domain in full (rest from reference TRBV11-3 and TRBJ2-3): EAGVVQSPRYKIIEKKQPVAFWCNPISGHNTLYWYLQNLGQGPELLIRYENEEAVDDSQLPKDRFSAERLKGVDSTLKIQPAELGDSAVYLCASSLDRPRPKSTDTQYFGPGTRLTVL.

The CDR3: CASQGSPQMDTQYF. CDR3 nucleotides: TGTGCCAGCCAGGGGTCCCCCCAGATGGATACGCAGTATTTT. The rearrangement joins TRBV18 to TRBJ2-3; D may be TRBD1 (6 bases). Per the germline V gene, CDR1 is KGHSH and CDR2 is LQKENI. The CDR3 is 14 amino acids. Trimming removed 8 bases at V and 6 bases at J, with 18 bases between.

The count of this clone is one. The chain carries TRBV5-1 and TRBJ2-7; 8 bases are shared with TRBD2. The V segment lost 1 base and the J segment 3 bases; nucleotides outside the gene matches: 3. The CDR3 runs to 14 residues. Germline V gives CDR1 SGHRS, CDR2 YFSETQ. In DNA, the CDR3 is TGCGCCAGCAGCTTGCGGGAGGGCCGCTACGAGCAGTACTTC. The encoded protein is CASSLREGRYEQYF.

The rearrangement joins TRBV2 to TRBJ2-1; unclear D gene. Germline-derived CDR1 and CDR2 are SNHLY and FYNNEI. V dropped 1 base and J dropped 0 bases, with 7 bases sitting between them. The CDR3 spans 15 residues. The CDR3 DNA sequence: TGTGCCAGCAGTGAAGGTGAGATCTCCTACAATGAGCAGTTCTTC. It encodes CASSEGEISYNEQFF.

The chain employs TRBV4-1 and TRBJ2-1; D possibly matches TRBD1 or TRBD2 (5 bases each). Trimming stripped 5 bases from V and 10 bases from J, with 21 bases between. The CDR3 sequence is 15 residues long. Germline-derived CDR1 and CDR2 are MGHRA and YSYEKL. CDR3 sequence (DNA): TGCGCCAGCAGCAAGTGGGGCGAGGGAAGTCAGGAGCAGTTCTTC. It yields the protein CASSKWGEGSQEQFF.

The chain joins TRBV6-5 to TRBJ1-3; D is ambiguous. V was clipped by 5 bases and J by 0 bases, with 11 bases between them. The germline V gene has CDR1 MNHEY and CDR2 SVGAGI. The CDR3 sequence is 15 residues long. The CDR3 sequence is CASSLGPDSGNTIYF. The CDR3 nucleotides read TGTGCCAGCAGTCTCGGTCCTGACTCTGGAAACACCATATATTTT.

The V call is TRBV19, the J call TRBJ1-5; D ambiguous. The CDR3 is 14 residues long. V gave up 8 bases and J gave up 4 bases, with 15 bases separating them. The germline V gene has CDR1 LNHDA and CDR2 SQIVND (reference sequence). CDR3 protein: CASGIRGENQPQHF. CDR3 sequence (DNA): TGTGCCAGTGGGATACGTGGGGAGAATCAGCCCCAGCATTTT.

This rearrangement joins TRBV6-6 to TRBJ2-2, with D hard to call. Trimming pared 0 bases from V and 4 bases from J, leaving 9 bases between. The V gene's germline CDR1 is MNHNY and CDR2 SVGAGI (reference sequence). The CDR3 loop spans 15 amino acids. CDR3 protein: CASSYSRSSTGELFF. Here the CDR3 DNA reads TGTGCCAGCAGTTACTCGAGGAGCAGCACCGGGGAGCTGTTTTTT.

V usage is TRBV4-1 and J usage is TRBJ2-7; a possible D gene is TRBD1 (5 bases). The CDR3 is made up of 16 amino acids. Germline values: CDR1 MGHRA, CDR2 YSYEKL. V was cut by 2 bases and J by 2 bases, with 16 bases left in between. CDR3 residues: CASSQREATDPYEQYF. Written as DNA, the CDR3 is TGCGCCAGCAGCCAACGAGAGGCGACAGACCCCTACGAGCAGTACTTC.

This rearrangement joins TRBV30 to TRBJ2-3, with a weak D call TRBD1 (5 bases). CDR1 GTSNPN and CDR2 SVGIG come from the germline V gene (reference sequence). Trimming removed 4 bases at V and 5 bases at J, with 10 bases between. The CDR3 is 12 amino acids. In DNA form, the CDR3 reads TGTGCCTGGACAGGGAACGAAGATACGCAGTATTTT. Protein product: CAWTGNEDTQYF.

CDR3 in DNA: TGTGCCACCAGCACCATTACTGAAGCCAAAAACATTCAGTACTTC. Translation gives CATSTITEAKNIQYF. J is TRBJ2-4 and V is TRBV15; no firm D call. The CDR3 is 15 residues long. The ends were cut back, 4 bases at V and 0 bases at J, with 10 bases in the middle. Germline V gene sequence: CDR1 LNHNV, CDR2 YYDKDF (reference sequence).

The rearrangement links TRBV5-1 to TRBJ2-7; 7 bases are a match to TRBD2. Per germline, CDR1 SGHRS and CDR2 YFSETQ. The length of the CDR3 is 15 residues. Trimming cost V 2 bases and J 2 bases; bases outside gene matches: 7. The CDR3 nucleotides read TGCGCCAGCAGCTTAACCGGGAGGCCACCCTACGAGCAGTACTTC. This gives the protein CASSLTGRPPYEQYF.

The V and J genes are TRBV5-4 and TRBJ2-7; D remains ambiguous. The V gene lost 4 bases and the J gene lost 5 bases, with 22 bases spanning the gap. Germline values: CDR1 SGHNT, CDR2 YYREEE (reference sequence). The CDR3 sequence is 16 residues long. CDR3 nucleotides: TGTGCCAGCAGCCTTGGTTTGACAACCTCCGAGGACGAGCAGTACTTC. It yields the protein CASSLGLTTSEDEQYF.

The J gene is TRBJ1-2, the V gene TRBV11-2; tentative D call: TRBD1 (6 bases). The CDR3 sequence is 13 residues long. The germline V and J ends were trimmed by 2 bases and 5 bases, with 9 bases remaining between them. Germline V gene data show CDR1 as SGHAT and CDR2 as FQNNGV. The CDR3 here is CASSLTTGYGYTF. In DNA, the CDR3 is TGTGCCAGCAGCTTAACGACAGGTTATGGCTACACCTTC.

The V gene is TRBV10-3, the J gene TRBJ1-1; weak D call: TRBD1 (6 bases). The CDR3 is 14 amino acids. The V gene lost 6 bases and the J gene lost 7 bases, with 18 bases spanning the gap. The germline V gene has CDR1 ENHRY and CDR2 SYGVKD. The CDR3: CAIRVEQGGIEAFF. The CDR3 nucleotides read TGTGCCATCAGAGTCGAACAGGGAGGCATTGAAGCTTTCTTT.

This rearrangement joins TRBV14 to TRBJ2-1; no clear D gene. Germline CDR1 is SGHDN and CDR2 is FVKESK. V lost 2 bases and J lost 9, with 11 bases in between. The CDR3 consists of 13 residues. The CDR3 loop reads CASSQKFLGEQFF. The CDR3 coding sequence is TGTGCCAGCAGCCAAAAGTTTCTCGGTGAGCAGTTCTTC. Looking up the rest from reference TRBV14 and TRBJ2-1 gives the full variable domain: EAGVTQFPSHSVIEKGQTVTLRCDPISGHDNLYWYRRVMGKEIKFLLHFVKESKQDESGMPNNRFLAERTGGTYSTLKVQPAELEDSGVYFCASSQKFLGEQFFGPGTRLTVL.

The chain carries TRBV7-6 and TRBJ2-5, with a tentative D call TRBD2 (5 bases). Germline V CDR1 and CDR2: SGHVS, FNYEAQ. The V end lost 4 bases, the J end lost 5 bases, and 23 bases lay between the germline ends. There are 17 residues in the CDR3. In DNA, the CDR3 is TGTGCCAGCAGCTACATAACGGGGTGGCTAGCTCGGGAGACCCAGTACTTC. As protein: CASSYITGWLARETQYF.

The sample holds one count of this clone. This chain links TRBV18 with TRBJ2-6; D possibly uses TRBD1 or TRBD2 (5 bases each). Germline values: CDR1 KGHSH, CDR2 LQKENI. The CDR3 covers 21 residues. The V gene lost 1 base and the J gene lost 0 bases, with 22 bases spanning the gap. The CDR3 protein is CASSPHSGTLKDSSGANVLTF. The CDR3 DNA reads TGTGCCAGCTCACCACACTCCGGGACCCTTAAGGATAGCTCTGGGGCCAACGTCCTGACTTTC.

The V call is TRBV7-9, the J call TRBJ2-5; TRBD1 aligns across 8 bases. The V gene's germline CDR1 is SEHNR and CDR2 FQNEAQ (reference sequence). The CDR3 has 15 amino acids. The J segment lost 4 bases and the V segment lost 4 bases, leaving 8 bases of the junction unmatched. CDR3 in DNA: TGTGCCAGCAGCTCACAGGGGGTAGGGGGAGAGACCCAGTACTTC. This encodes CASSSQGVGGETQYF. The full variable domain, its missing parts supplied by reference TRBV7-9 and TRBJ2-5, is DTGVSQNPRHKITKRGQNVTFRCDPISEHNRLYWYRQTLGQGPEFLTYFQNEAQLEKSRLLSDRFSAERPKGSFSTLEIQRTEQGDSAMYLCASSSQGVGGETQYFGPGTRLLVL.